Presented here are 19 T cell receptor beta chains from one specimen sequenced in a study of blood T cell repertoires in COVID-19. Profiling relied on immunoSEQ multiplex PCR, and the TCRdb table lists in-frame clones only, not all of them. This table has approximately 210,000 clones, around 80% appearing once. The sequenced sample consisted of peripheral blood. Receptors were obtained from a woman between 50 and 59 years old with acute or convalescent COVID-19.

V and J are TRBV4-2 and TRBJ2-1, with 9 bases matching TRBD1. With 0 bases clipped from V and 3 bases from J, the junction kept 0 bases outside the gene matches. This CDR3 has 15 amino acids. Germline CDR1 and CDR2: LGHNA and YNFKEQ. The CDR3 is CASSQEGQGYNEQFF. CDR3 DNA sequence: TGTGCCAGCAGCCAAGAGGGACAGGGCTACAATGAGCAGTTCTTC.

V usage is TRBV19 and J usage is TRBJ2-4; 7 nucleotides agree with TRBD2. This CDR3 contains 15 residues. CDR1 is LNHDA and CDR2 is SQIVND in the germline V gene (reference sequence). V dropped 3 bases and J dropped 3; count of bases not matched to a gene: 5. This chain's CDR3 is CASSMGGRGKNIQYF. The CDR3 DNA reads TGTGCCAGTAGTATGGGAGGGCGCGGCAAAAACATTCAGTACTTC.

Here the CDR3 reads CASRSFSGGGYNEQFF. CDR3 DNA: TGTGCCAGCAGAAGCTTTAGCGGGGGAGGCTACAATGAGCAGTTCTTC. The chain employs TRBV2 and TRBJ2-1, with TRBD2 identical over 9 bases. V lost 6 bases and J lost 3; bases outside the gene matches: 9. CDR1 is SNHLY and CDR2 is FYNNEI in the germline V gene. This CDR3 is built from 16 residues.

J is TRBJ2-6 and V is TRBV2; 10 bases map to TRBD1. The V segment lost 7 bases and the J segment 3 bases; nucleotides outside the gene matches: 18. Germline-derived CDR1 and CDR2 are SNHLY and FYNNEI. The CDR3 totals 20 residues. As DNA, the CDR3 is TGTGCCAGCAATCCACTCCTGACAGGGGGCTCGATATTTGGGGCCAACGTCCTGACTTTC. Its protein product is CASNPLLTGGSIFGANVLTF.

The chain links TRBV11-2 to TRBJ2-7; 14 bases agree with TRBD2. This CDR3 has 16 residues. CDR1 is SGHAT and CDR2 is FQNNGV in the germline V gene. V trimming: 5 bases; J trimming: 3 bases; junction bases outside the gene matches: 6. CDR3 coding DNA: TGTGCCAGCAGCCAAGGGACTAGCGGGAGTAGCTACGAGCAGTACTTC. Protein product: CASSQGTSGSSYEQYF.

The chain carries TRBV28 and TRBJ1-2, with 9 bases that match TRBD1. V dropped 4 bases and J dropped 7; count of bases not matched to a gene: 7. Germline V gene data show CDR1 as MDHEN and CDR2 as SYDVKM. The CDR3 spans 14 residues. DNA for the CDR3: TGTGCCAGCAGTTCGCCGACAGGGGGGGTTGGCTACACCTTC. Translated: CASSSPTGGVGYTF.

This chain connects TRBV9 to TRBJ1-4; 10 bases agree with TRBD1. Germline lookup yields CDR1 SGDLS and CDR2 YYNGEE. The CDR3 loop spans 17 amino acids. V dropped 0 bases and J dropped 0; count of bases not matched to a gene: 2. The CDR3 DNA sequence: TGTGCCAGCAGCGTAGAGGGACAGGGGCCAACTAATGAAAAACTGTTTTTT. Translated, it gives CASSVEGQGPTNEKLFF.

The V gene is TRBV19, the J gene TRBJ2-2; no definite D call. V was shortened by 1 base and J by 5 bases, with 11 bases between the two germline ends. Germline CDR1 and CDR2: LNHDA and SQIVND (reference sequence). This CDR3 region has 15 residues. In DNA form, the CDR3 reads TGTGCCAGTAGTATAGGAACAGCTTTAACCGGGGAGCTGTTTTTT. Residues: CASSIGTALTGELFF. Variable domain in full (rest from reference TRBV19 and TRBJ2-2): DGGITQSPKYLFRKEGQNVTLSCEQNLNHDAMYWYRQDPGQGLRLIYYSQIVNDFQKGDIAEGYSVSREKKESFPLTVTSAQKNPTAFYLCASSIGTALTGELFFGEGSRLTVL.

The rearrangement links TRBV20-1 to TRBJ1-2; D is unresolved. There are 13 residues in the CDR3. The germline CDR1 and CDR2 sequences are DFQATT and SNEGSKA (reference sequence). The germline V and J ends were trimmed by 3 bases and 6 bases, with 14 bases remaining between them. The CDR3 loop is CSASGPGDNGYTF. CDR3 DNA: TGCAGTGCTAGTGGCCCCGGGGATAATGGCTACACCTTC.

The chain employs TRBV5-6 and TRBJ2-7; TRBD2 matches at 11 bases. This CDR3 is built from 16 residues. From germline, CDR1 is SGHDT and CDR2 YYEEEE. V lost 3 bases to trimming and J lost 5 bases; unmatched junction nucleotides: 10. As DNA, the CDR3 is TGTGCCAGCAGCTCGAGTGGGACTAGCGGATGGGACGAGCAGTACTTC. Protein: CASSSSGTSGWDEQYF.

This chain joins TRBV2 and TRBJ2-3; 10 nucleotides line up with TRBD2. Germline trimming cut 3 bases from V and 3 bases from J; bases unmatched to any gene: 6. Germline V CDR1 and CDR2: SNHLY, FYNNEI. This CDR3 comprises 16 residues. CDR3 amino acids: CASSESLAGVTDTQYF. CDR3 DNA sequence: TGTGCCAGCAGTGAGTCGCTAGCGGGAGTAACAGATACGCAGTATTTT.

The CDR3 DNA follows: TGTGCCAGTAGTCTTCTGGGCGGGGCCCTCAATGAGCAGTTCTTC. Its translation is CASSLLGGALNEQFF. The V call is TRBV19, the J call TRBJ2-1; possibly TRBD2 for D (6 bases). Germline lookup yields CDR1 LNHDA and CDR2 SQIVND (reference sequence). The V gene lost 5 bases and the J gene lost 6 bases, with 17 bases spanning the gap. The CDR3 runs 15 residues.

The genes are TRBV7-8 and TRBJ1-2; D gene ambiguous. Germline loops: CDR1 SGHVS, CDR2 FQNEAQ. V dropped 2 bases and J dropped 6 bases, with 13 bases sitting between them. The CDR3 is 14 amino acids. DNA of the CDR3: TGTGCCAGCAGCTTAACCCGCTCCGGGGATGGCTACACCTTC. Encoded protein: CASSLTRSGDGYTF.

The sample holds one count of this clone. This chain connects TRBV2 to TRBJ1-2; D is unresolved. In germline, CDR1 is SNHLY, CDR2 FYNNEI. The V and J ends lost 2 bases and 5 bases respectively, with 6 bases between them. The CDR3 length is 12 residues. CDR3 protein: CASSESGYGYTF. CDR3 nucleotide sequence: TGTGCCAGCAGTGAATCGGGTTATGGCTACACCTTC.

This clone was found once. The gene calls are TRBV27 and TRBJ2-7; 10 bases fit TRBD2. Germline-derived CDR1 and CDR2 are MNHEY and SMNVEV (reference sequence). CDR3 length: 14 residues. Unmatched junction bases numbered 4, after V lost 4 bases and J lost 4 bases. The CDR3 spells CASSSGLARYEQYF. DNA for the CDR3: TGTGCCAGCAGTTCGGGACTAGCGAGATACGAGCAGTACTTC.

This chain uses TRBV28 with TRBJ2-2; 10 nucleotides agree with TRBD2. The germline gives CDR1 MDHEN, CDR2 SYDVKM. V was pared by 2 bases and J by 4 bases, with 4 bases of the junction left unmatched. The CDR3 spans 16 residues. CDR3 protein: CASSLGLAGATGELFF. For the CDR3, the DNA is TGTGCCAGCAGTTTAGGTCTAGCGGGAGCCACCGGGGAGCTGTTTTTT. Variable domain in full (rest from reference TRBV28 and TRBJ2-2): DVKVTQSSRYLVKRTGEKVFLECVQDMDHENMFWYRQDPGLGLRLIYFSYDVKMKEKGDIPEGYSVSREKKERFSLILESASTNQTSMYLCASSLGLAGATGELFFGEGSRLTVL.

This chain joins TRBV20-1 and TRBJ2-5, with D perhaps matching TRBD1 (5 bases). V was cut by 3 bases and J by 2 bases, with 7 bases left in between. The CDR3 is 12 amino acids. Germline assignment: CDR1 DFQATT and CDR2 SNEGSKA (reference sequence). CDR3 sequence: CSASQGQETQYF. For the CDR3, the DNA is TGCAGTGCTAGTCAGGGACAAGAGACCCAGTACTTC.

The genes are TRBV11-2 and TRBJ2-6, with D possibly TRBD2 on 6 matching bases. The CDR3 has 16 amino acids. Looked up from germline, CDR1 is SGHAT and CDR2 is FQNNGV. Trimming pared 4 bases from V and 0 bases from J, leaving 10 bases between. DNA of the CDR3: TGTGCCAGCAGCTGGATCGGGGGCTCTGGGGCCAACGTCCTGACTTTC. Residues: CASSWIGGSGANVLTF.

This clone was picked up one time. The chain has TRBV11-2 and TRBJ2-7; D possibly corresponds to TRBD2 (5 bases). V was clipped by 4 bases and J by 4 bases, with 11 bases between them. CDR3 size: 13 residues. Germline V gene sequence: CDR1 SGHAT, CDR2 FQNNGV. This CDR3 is CASSSLQRYEQYF. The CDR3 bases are TGTGCCAGCAGCTCACTTCAGCGGTACGAGCAGTACTTC.